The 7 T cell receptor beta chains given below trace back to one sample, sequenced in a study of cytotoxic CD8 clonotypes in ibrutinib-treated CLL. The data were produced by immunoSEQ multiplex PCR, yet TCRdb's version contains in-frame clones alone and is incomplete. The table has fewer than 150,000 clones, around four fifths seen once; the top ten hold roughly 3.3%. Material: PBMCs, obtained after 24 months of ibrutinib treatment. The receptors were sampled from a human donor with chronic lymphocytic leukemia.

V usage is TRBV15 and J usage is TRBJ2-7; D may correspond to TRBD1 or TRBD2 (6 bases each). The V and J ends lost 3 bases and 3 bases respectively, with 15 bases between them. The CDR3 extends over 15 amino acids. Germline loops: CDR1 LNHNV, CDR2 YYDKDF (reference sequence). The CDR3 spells CATSSPGAGLYEQYF. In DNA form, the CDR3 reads TGTGCCACCAGCAGTCCGGGGGCGGGGCTCTACGAGCAGTACTTC.

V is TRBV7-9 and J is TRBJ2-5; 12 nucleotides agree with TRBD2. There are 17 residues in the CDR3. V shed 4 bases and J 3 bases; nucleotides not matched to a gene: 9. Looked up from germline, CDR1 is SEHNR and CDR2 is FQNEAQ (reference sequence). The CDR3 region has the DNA TGTGCCAGCAGCTACCAAAGACGACTAGCGGGGGAAGAGACCCAGTACTTC. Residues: CASSYQRRLAGEETQYF.

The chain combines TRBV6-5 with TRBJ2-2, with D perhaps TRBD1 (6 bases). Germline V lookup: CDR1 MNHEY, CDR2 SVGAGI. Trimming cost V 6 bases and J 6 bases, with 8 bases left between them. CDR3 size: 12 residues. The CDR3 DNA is TGTGCCAGCAGCTCAGGGGCCGGGGAGCTGTTTTTT. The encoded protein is CASSSGAGELFF.

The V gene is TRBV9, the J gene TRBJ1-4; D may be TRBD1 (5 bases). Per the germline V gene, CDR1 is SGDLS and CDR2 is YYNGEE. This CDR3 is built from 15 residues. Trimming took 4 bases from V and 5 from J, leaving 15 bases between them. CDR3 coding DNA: TGTGCCAGCAGCCGATGGGGGGGAGAGAATGAAAAACTGTTTTTT. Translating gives CASSRWGGENEKLFF.

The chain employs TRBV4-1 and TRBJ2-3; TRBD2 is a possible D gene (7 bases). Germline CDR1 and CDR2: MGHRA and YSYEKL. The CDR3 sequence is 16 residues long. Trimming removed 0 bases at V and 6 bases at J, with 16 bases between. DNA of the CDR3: TGCGCCAGCAGCCAAGATTTGGGTGGGGGGGCGGATACGCAGTATTTT. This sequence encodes CASSQDLGGGADTQYF.

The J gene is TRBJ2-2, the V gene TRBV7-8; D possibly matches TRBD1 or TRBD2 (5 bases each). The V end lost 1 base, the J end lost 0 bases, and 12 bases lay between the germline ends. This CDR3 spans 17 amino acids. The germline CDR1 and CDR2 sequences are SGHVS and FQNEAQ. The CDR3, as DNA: TGTGCCAGCAGCTTAGGAAGGGGACCCACGAACACCGGGGAGCTGTTTTTT. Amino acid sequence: CASSLGRGPTNTGELFF.

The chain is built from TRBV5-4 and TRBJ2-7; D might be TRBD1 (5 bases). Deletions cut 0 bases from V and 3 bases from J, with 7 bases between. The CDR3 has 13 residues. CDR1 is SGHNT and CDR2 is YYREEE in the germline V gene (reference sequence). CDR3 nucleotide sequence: TGTGCCAGCAGCTTGGGGGGCAACTACGAGCAGTACTTC. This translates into CASSLGGNYEQYF.